The present TCR beta chain was sequenced within a study of cytomegalovirus exposure and HLA in healthy donors. Study information: About 200 million T cells yielded about 120 million unique TCR beta sequences, as an earlier analysis found.

CDR3 length: 16 residues. V was pared by 6 bases and J by 1 base, with 7 bases of the junction left unmatched. Germline V CDR1 and CDR2: MDHEN, SYDVKM. 60 Vbeta and 13 Jbeta primers were used in PCR. Measured with immunoSEQ multiplex PCR; TCRdb has only the in-frame clones, and not every one. This table holds some 130,000 clones, around 80% found once. This rearrangement joins TRBV28 to TRBJ1-3; 9 bases agree with TRBD1. The clonotype originates from a female donor in good health and CMV-seronegative. Sequencing was performed on PBMCs. The chain's CDR3 is CASRGQGYQSGNTIYF. For the CDR3, the DNA is TGTGCCAGCAGGGGACAGGGCTATCAGTCTGGAAACACCATATATTTT.